This entry concerns a single T cell receptor (beta chain). The data stem from a study of blood T cell repertoires in COVID-19. Profiling relied on immunoSEQ multiplex PCR, and the TCRdb table lists in-frame clones only, not all of them. The repertoire includes approximately 300,000 clones, 75% to 90% of them detected once, and 1.5% to 2% sits in the top ten. Germline V CDR1 and CDR2: MNHNY, SVGAGI (reference sequence). This CDR3 contains 13 residues. Trimming removed 5 bases at V and 3 bases at J, with 11 bases between. The sample comprised PBMCs or T cells enriched from blood (not recorded which). The clonotype was recovered from a woman in her thirties who had been exposed to COVID-19. This chain uses TRBV6-6 with TRBJ2-7, with D perhaps being TRBD1 or TRBD2 (6 bases each). CDR3 DNA: TGTGCCAGCAGTCGCGGGACATTCTACGAGCAGTACTTC. This encodes CASSRGTFYEQYF.